This is a list of T cell receptor beta chains from one sample in a study of blood T cells in healthy people across ages. From the 5' RACE reads, TCRdb called clonotypes with MiXCR, one entry per CDR3 protein. Of about 730,000 distinct CDR3 sequences in the sample, around 46% were seen once. The sample comprised blood. The receptors were gathered from a woman aged 55-75 years in good health. CDR3s include the opening cysteine and the closing phenylalanine or tryptophan. The D gene is left open where the match is weak. The size entry is marked missing in some rows and otherwise reads once, few, many or a size class.

cdr3_nt | cdr3_aa | d_call | j_call | clone_size | v_call | cdr3_length
TGTGCCAGCAGAGACGGACAGAACTACGAGCAGTACTTC | CASRDGQNYEQYF | NA | TRBJ2-7 | few | TRBV2 | 13
TGCAGTGCTAGAGCCCCAGTGAGCTCCTACGAGCAGTACTTC | CSARAPVSSYEQYF | NA | TRBJ2-7 | NA | TRBV20-1 | 14
TGTGCCAGCAGTCCCGCCCACACTAGCGGATACACAGATACGCAGTATTTT | CASSPAHTSGYTDTQYF | TRBD2 | TRBJ2-3 | NA | TRBV27 | 17
TGTGCCATCAGTGAGGGAGGTCTAGCCAAAAACATTCAGTACTTC | CAISEGGLAKNIQYF | NA | TRBJ2-4 | NA | TRBV10-3 | 15
TGCGCCAGCAGCTTAGCTAGCACAGGGAGCTCCTACAATGAGCAGTTCTTC | CASSLASTGSSYNEQFF | NA | TRBJ2-1 | few | TRBV5-1 | 17
TGTGCCAGCGTCCTCGCCCTGGGGAGTCATGAGCAGTTCTTC | CASVLALGSHEQFF | NA | TRBJ2-1 | once | TRBV28 | 14
TGTGCCAGCAGCCAAGCTATGGGGACTGAAGCTTTCTTT | CASSQAMGTEAFF | NA | TRBJ1-1 | NA | TRBV3-1 | 13
TGTGCCAGCAGCTTAGCAGGGACTCTCAGCCCCTTACAAGAGACCCAGTACTTC | CASSLAGTLSPLQETQYF | NA | TRBJ2-5 | few | TRBV7-9 | 18
TGTGCCAGCAGTTTATCGAATCGGGGGAGGAATCAGCCCCAGCATTTT | CASSLSNRGRNQPQHF | NA | TRBJ1-5 | NA | TRBV27 | 16
TGTGCCTGCAGGAGGGGGGGGGCGGATTTCTACAATGAGCAGTACTTC | CACRRGGADFYNEQYF | NA | TRBJ2-7 | NA | TRBV5-6 | 16
TGTGCCAGCAGTTACTCCCTAGCGCCCGGGAATGAGCAGTACTTC | CASSYSLAPGNEQYF | NA | TRBJ2-7 | NA | TRBV6-5 | 15
TGTGTCAGCAGCGCCCGAGGGACGACCTACTCCTACAATGAGCAGTTCTTC | CVSSARGTTYSYNEQFF | NA | TRBJ2-1 | NA | TRBV9 | 17
TGTGCCAGCAGTCCGTCAACGGTGGGTCCTGAAGCTTTCTTT | CASSPSTVGPEAFF | NA | TRBJ1-1 | NA | TRBV28 | 14
TGTGCCAGCAGCCCCACCAGGGGAGGGCCCACTGAAGCTTTCTTT | CASSPTRGGPTEAFF | NA | TRBJ1-1 | NA | TRBV4-2 | 15
TGCAGCGTTCAACCGGGCCTCCAAGATGGCTACACCTTC | CSVQPGLQDGYTF | NA | TRBJ1-2 | NA | TRBV29-1 | 13
TGCGCCAGCACCCCGACTAGCGGGGGGAATGAGCAGTTCTTC | CASTPTSGGNEQFF | TRBD2 | TRBJ2-1 | NA | TRBV5-1 | 14
TGCGCCAGCAGCTCCCCGGGACAGGAGTATGGCTACACCTTC | CASSSPGQEYGYTF | TRBD1 | TRBJ1-2 | NA | TRBV5-1 | 14
TGCGCCAGCAGCTTGGTTGGCGGCCGAACCGGGACAAGCCAAGAGACCCAGTACTTC | CASSLVGGRTGTSQETQYF | NA | TRBJ2-5 | NA | TRBV5-1 | 19
TGTGCCAGCAGCCTTCAGGAGGGGAAATACGAGCAGTACTTC | CASSLQEGKYEQYF | NA | TRBJ2-7 | NA | TRBV7-2 | 14
TGCGCCAGCAGCTTGGGGGCGTCCGGCTACACCTTC | CASSLGASGYTF | NA | TRBJ1-2 | many | TRBV12-3/TRBV12-4 | 12
TGTGCCTGGACCCCGACAACTTATACGCAGTATTTT | CAWTPTTYTQYF | NA | TRBJ2-3 | few | TRBV30 | 12
TGCAGCGTTCAGCAGGGATCCAAAAACATTCAGTACTTC | CSVQQGSKNIQYF | NA | TRBJ2-4 | NA | TRBV29-1 | 13
TGTGCCACCAGTGATTTGCGGTCAACTAGCGGGAGGGCCCTAACCTACGAGCAGTACTTC | CATSDLRSTSGRALTYEQYF | TRBD2 | TRBJ2-7 | NA | TRBV24-1 | 20
TGCGCCAGCAGCTCGGGACAGGAGGACACTGAAGCTTTCTTT | CASSSGQEDTEAFF | TRBD1 | TRBJ1-1 | few | TRBV5-1 | 14
TGCGCCAGCAGCTTTAACACAGGGGGCACCGAGCAGTACTTC | CASSFNTGGTEQYF | TRBD1 | TRBJ2-7 | few | TRBV5-1 | 14
TGCAGCGCCAGGCTGAGGTCGGGAGAAGGAAACACCATATATTTT | CSARLRSGEGNTIYF | NA | TRBJ1-3 | NA | TRBV29-1 | 15
TGTGCCAGCAGTGTGAGGGGTTCGTGGGGCAATGAGCAGTTCTTC | CASSVRGSWGNEQFF | NA | TRBJ2-1 | NA | TRBV6-1 | 15
TGTGCCAGCAGCCAGACAGGGCGCGAGCAGTACTTC | CASSQTGREQYF | TRBD1 | TRBJ2-7 | few | TRBV3-1 | 12
TGCAGTGCCATAGCACGACAGGGCCTAAATGAGCAGTACTTC | CSAIARQGLNEQYF | TRBD1 | TRBJ2-5 | NA | TRBV20-1 | 14
TGTGCCAGCAGCGGGGGCTCAGCTAATGAAAAACTGTTTTTT | CASSGGSANEKLFF | NA | TRBJ1-4 | once | TRBV28 | 14
TGCGCCAGCAGCTCCGGGACAGGGAAGAAAGAGACCCAGTACTTC | CASSSGTGKKETQYF | TRBD1 | TRBJ2-5 | few | TRBV5-1 | 15
TGCGCCAGCAGCTTGGCCACGTCAGGCAGGGGGCGAACCTATGGCTACACCTTC | CASSLATSGRGRTYGYTF | TRBD1 | TRBJ1-2 | NA | TRBV5-1 | 18
TGCGCCAGCAGCCAGTTGGGAGACAACTCCTACAATGAGCAGTTCTTC | CASSQLGDNSYNEQFF | NA | TRBJ2-1 | NA | TRBV5-1 | 16
TGCAGCGTTATAAAACCGGGATACTACGAGCAGTACTTC | CSVIKPGYYEQYF | NA | TRBJ2-7 | many | TRBV29-1 | 13
TGTGCCAGCAGTGGAAGACCGACAGGGGGGGGAGAGACCCAGTACTTC | CASSGRPTGGGETQYF | TRBD1 | TRBJ2-5 | NA | TRBV6-2/TRBV6-3 | 16
TGCAGTGCTAGTCCCGGGACAGGGCATGAGCAGTACTTC | CSASPGTGHEQYF | TRBD1 | TRBJ2-5 | NA | TRBV20-1 | 13
TGTGCCAGCAGTTTAAGCGGGTCCCGGGATGAAAAACTGTTTTTT | CASSLSGSRDEKLFF | NA | TRBJ1-4 | NA | TRBV12-3/TRBV12-4 | 15
TGTGCCAGCAGCCCCCGAGGAGGTCAAGGCACAGATACGCAGTATTTT | CASSPRGGQGTDTQYF | NA | TRBJ2-3 | NA | TRBV3-1 | 16
TGCGCCAGCAGCCAAGAGGCTAGCGTCTATGAGCAGTTCTTC | CASSQEASVYEQFF | NA | TRBJ2-1 | few | TRBV4-3 | 14
TGTGCCAGTAGTCTCTCTTCTGCCGGGACACTGAACGTGGGCGAGCAGTACTTC | CASSLSSAGTLNVGEQYF | NA | TRBJ2-7 | few | TRBV19 | 18
TGTGCCAGCAGTTACTCGATCTGGAGTGATACGCAGTATTTT | CASSYSIWSDTQYF | NA | TRBJ2-3 | NA | TRBV28 | 14
TGCGCCAGCAGCTCAGGCAACAGGCTTATGGATACGCAGTATTTT | CASSSGNRLMDTQYF | NA | TRBJ2-3 | many | TRBV5-1 | 15
TGTGCCAGCAGTTACTCACTAGCGTCCAGTCAGGCCGGGGAGCTGTTTTTT | CASSYSLASSQAGELFF | TRBD2 | TRBJ2-2 | many | TRBV6-2/TRBV6-3 | 17
TGTGCCAGCAGCTGGTCGGACGGATTCTACACAGATACGCAGTATTTT | CASSWSDGFYTDTQYF | NA | TRBJ2-3 | NA | TRBV7-2 | 16
TGCGCCAGCAGCCAAGATTGGTTGGTCAATCAGCCCCAGCATTTT | CASSQDWLVNQPQHF | NA | TRBJ1-5 | few | TRBV4-3 | 15
TGCAGCGGGCGGGGAGGGGTCGAGAATGAGCAGTTCTTC | CSGRGGVENEQFF | TRBD2 | TRBJ2-1 | NA | TRBV29-1 | 13
TGTGCCAGCAGCCCCCACACTCGAGACGAGCAGTACTTC | CASSPHTRDEQYF | NA | TRBJ2-7 | many | TRBV7-3 | 13
TGTGCCAGCAGCCAAGAGGGCGGGGGGGCCGGAGAGACCCAGTTCTTC | CASSQEGGGAGETQFF | TRBD2 | TRBJ2-1 | NA | TRBV4-2 | 16
TGTGCCTGCAGCTTAGGTGCGGGAGGTAGCACAGATACGCAGTATTTT | CACSLGAGGSTDTQYF | TRBD2 | TRBJ2-3 | NA | TRBV7-3 | 16
TGTGCCAGCAGCTTAACGGGGCAGGGGGCGAACACCGGGGAGCTGTTTTTT | CASSLTGQGANTGELFF | TRBD1 | TRBJ2-2 | NA | TRBV7-3 | 17
TGCAGTGCTAGAGATGGAGTGGCTGGGGCCAACGTCCTGACTTTC | CSARDGVAGANVLTF | NA | TRBJ2-6 | many | TRBV20-1 | 15
TGTGCCTGGAGTGTACTGGGGACAAGCAATCAGCCCCAGCATTTT | CAWSVLGTSNQPQHF | NA | TRBJ1-5 | NA | TRBV30 | 15
TGTGCCAGCAGCTTTCCCGGGAGGCAGAATGAGCAGTTCTTC | CASSFPGRQNEQFF | TRBD2 | TRBJ2-1 | NA | TRBV7-2 | 14
TGCAGCGGAGGACAGGGGTTGAGGGACAATGAGCAGTACTTC | CSGGQGLRDNEQYF | TRBD1 | TRBJ2-4 | NA | TRBV29-1 | 14